This TCR beta chain emerged from a study of shared clonotypes between healthy human individuals. Regarding the study as a whole: Exclusively blood specimens were collected; tissue repertoires likely differ.

Germline V gene lookup returns CDR1 SGHKS and CDR2 YYEKEE (reference sequence). The CDR3 extends over 17 amino acids. V was trimmed by 4 bases and J by 5 bases, leaving 25 bases between them. This clone appeared a single time. Its target is not known. Profiling relied on immunoSEQ multiplex PCR, and the TCRdb table lists in-frame clones only, not all of them. Among over a million clones, around 98% were seen once, and the ten largest hold approximately 0.45%. The chain is built from TRBV5-5 and TRBJ2-7, with D possibly being TRBD1 or TRBD2 (5 bases each). This receptor was taken from a man aged 30 to 39 in good health. Sequenced: naive CD4+ T cells sorted from blood. Stated subset: CD45RA+ positively selected. The CDR3, as DNA: TGTGCCAGCAGCCTCGTCCCTACGGGACCAGTTTACAACGAGCAGTACTTC. Translation gives CASSLVPTGPVYNEQYF.